This T cell receptor beta chain was identified during a study of cytomegalovirus exposure and HLA in healthy donors. At the level of the study: Of some 400 genotyped donors, roughly 76% grouped in the Caucasian-associated ancestry cluster.

Each donor was healthy, and each was a bone marrow donor. Broader study findings: On later analysis, the bulk of CMV-associated TCR beta chains appeared to be HLA-restricted.

The V gene's germline CDR1 is MNHEY and CDR2 SVGAGI. The CDR3 covers 15 residues. V dropped 6 bases and J dropped 4 bases, with 18 bases sitting between them. The study ran its PCR with 60 Vbeta and 13 Jbeta primers. Original methodology: Later, an analysis found around 77 million unique TCR beta chains, and roughly 9.9 million of these were shared. Measured with immunoSEQ multiplex PCR; TCRdb has only the in-frame clones, and not every one. The V and J calls and the clone size are those of that table, but D and trimming were determined from the DNA. Of 150,000 to 200,000 clones in the sample, over 60% were seen once. Concerning this clone itself: Its antigen remains unidentified.

This sequence joins TRBV6-5 and TRBJ1-1; D unclear. This TCR came from a woman aged 45-65 years in good health and CMV-seropositive. Sequenced sample: PBMCs. CDR3 coding DNA: TGTGCCAGCAGACGAGGACCCCGAGGGAGCACTGAAGCTTTCTTT. This gives the protein CASRRGPRGSTEAFF.